This TCR beta chain comes out of a study of human T cells and chemical hapten exposure. Study as a whole: In the sensitization step, 2% DPC was placed on roughly 2 cm by roughly 2 cm of upper inner arm skin. General study points: There was alopecia in the donors, so their immune response may differ from that of healthy people. PT1 expanded TCR counts and patch test score correlated positively.

Per the study methods: Sample TCR totals centred on a median of around 100,000, ranging roughly 23,224 to 690,600. Each CDR3 protein gets one entry after TCRdb re-called the RACE reads with MiXCR. The V and J calls were determined by TCRdb, not by the authors. This table holds almost 40,000 distinct CDR3 sequences, around 7.6% found once. This sample's time point: pre-sensitization, week 0. Documented treatment: therapeutic diphenylcyclopropenone sensitization with weekly scalp DPC. This clonotype occurred many times. What it binds is not known. Germline CDR1 and CDR2: MRHNA and SNTAGT. Trimming stripped 0 bases from V and 0 bases from J, with 9 bases between. This CDR3 has 16 residues.

The sequenced sample was whole blood, obtained in connection with sensitization to the hapten diphenylcyclopropenone (DPC). The source is a woman aged 45-65 years with alopecia areata. Some clones in this sample may be carry-over from other donors' samples. The chain joins TRBV6-4 to TRBJ2-1, with TRBD2 as a possible D gene (6 bases). CDR3 sequence (DNA): TGTGCCAGCAGTGACTCTGAGACTAGCTCCTACAATGAGCAGTTCTTC. Amino acid sequence: CASSDSETSSYNEQFF.